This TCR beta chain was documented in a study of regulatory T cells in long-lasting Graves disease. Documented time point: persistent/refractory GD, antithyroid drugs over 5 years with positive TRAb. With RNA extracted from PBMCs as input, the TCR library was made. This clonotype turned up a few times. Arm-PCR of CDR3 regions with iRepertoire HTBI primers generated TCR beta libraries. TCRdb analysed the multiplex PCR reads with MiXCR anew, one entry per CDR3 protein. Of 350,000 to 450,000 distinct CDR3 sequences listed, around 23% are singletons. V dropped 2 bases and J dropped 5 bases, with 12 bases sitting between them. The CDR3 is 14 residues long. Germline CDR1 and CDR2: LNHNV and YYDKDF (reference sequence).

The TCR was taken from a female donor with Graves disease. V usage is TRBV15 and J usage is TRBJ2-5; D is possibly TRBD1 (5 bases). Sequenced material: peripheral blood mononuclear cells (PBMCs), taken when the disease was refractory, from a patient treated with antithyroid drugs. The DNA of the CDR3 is TGTGCCACCAGCAGACAGGGTGGAAGGGAGACCCAGTACTTC. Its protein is CATSRQGGRETQYF.